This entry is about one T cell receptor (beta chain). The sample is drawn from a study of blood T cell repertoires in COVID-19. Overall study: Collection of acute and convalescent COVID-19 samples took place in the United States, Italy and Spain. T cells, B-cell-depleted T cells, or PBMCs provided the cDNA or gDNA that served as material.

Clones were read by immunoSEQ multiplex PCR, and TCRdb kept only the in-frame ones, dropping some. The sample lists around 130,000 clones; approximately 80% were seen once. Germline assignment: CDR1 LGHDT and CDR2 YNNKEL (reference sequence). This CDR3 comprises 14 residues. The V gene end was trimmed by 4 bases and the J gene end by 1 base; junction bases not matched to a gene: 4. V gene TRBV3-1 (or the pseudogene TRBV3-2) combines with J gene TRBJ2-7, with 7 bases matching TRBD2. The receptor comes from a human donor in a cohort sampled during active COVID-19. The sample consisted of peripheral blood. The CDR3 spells CASSPGLESYEQYF. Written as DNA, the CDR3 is TGTGCCAGCAGCCCAGGACTAGAGTCCTACGAGCAGTACTTC.